The 30 T cell receptor beta chains reported below all come from one sample, sequenced in a study of shared clonotypes between healthy human individuals. TCRdb's table, derived via immunoSEQ multiplex PCR, lists solely in-frame clones and lacks some. The sample has fewer than 3 million clones, 85% to 95% seen once. The sequencing sample was made of naive CD4+ T cells from PBMCs. Subset described: CD45RA+ positively selected. Source of these receptors: a man younger than 30 in good health. Some clones in this sample may be carry-over from other donors' samples.

The rearrangement joins TRBV19 to TRBJ2-1; TRBD2 matches at 14 bases. In germline, CDR1 is LNHDA, CDR2 SQIVND (reference sequence). This CDR3 spans 16 amino acids. J was trimmed by 6 bases and V by 1 base; bases with no gene match: 2. The CDR3 sequence is CASSIATSGRANEQFF. Here the CDR3 DNA reads TGTGCCAGTAGTATAGCGACTAGCGGGAGGGCCAATGAGCAGTTCTTC. Variable domain in full (rest from reference TRBV19 and TRBJ2-1): DGGITQSPKYLFRKEGQNVTLSCEQNLNHDAMYWYRQDPGQGLRLIYYSQIVNDFQKGDIAEGYSVSREKKESFPLTVTSAQKNPTAFYLCASSIATSGRANEQFFGPGTRLTVL.

V is TRBV7-6 and J is TRBJ2-3, with TRBD2 identical over 10 bases. J gave up 3 bases and V 1 base, and 7 bases lay outside the gene matches. CDR3 length equals 17 residues. Germline V gene lookup returns CDR1 SGHVS and CDR2 FNYEAQ. The CDR3 region has the DNA TGTGCCAGCAGCTTAGTTTCGGCTAGCGGGAGAACAGATACGCAGTATTTT. It translates to CASSLVSASGRTDTQYF.

The V call is TRBV9, the J call TRBJ2-1; 16 nucleotides match TRBD2. Germline trimming cut 4 bases from V and 2 bases from J; bases unmatched to any gene: 6. Germline-derived CDR1 and CDR2 are SGDLS and YYNGEE. The CDR3 is 18 amino acids. This chain's CDR3 is CASSSGTSGRGAYNEQFF. The CDR3 coding sequence is TGTGCCAGCAGCTCCGGGACTAGCGGGAGGGGAGCCTACAATGAGCAGTTCTTC.

The rearrangement uses TRBV4-1 and TRBJ2-3; no clear D gene. The ends were cut back, 2 bases at V and 2 bases at J, with 17 bases in the middle. The CDR3 totals 17 residues. The V gene's germline CDR1 is MGHRA and CDR2 YSYEKL. CDR3 coding DNA: TGCGCCAGCAGCCAACAAGGGCTGGCGGCTTTCACAGATACGCAGTATTTT. Its translation: CASSQQGLAAFTDTQYF.

CDR3 protein: CASRLAGGNTGELFF. DNA for the CDR3: TGTGCCAGCCGACTAGCGGGTGGGAACACCGGGGAGCTGTTTTTT. The gene calls are TRBV5-8 and TRBJ2-2, with 10 bases fitting TRBD2. This CDR3 is 15 amino acids long. Trimming removed 7 bases from V and 1 base from J; junction bases left unmatched: 4. Germline V CDR1 and CDR2: SGHTS, YDEGEE.

J is TRBJ1-5 and V is TRBV7-2, with 8 bases fitting TRBD1. The CDR3 extends over 15 amino acids. Germline V gene lookup returns CDR1 SGHTA and CDR2 FQGNSA. V was pared by 6 bases and J by 3 bases, with 7 bases of the junction left unmatched. The CDR3 region has the DNA TGTGCCAGCAGACCGACAGGGGACTACAATCAGCCCCAGCATTTT. Translation: CASRPTGDYNQPQHF.

The chain links TRBV18 to TRBJ1-4; D ambiguous. Germline CDR1 reads KGHSH; CDR2 reads LQKENI. This CDR3 is 17 amino acids long. The V and J ends lost 2 bases and 0 bases respectively, with 13 bases between them. The CDR3 here is CASSPLGSLATNEKLFF. The DNA for the CDR3 is TGTGCCAGCTCACCATTAGGGAGCCTCGCAACTAATGAAAAACTGTTTTTT.

The genes are TRBV5-4 and TRBJ2-7; TRBD2 aligns across 9 bases. Germline trimming cut 4 bases from V and 0 bases from J; bases unmatched to any gene: 11. This CDR3 comprises 17 residues. CDR1 is SGHNT, CDR2 YYREEE, per germline (reference sequence). This CDR3 reads CASSLGTSPRASYEQYF. CDR3 DNA: TGTGCCAGCAGCCTCGGGACTAGCCCCAGGGCCTCCTACGAGCAGTACTTC.

CDR3 region: CASSVVAGGGETQYF. The CDR3 DNA follows: TGTGCCAGCAGCGTGGTGGCGGGAGGCGGGGAGACCCAGTACTTC. The V and J genes are TRBV9 and TRBJ2-5, with 8 bases lining up with TRBD2. J lost 5 bases, V lost 2 bases, and 8 bases had no gene match. Germline V gene lookup returns CDR1 SGDLS and CDR2 YYNGEE. The CDR3 covers 15 residues.

Points on this clone: Other DNA variants within this sample encode the same CDR3. This chain connects TRBV5-1 to TRBJ1-2, with 9 bases aligning to TRBD1. The CDR3 spans 13 residues. Germline CDR1 is SGHRS and CDR2 is YFSETQ. V gave up 0 bases and J gave up 7 bases; unmatched junction bases: 1. The CDR3 sequence is CASSLGTGVGYTF. The CDR3 DNA is TGCGCCAGCAGCTTGGGGACAGGGGTTGGCTACACCTTC.

This sequence joins TRBV7-3 and TRBJ2-1; D not resolved. This CDR3 has 15 residues. The germline gives CDR1 SGHTA, CDR2 FQGTGA. V shed 3 bases and J shed 1 base, with 10 bases lying between them. The CDR3 DNA reads TGTGCCAGCAGCTTCACAGTTGGTTCCTACAATGAGCAGTTCTTC. Translating it yields CASSFTVGSYNEQFF.

The chain joins TRBV7-2 to TRBJ1-5, with D hard to call. The V gene lost 2 bases and the J gene lost 4 bases, with 15 bases spanning the gap. CDR1 and CDR2 from the germline V gene are SGHTA and FQGNSA. The CDR3 contains 16 residues. The CDR3: CASSLIPARLNQPQHF. For the CDR3, the DNA is TGTGCCAGCAGCTTAATTCCAGCCCGACTGAATCAGCCCCAGCATTTT.

The rearrangement links TRBV14 to TRBJ1-4; D is perhaps TRBD1 (6 bases). CDR3 length: 14 amino acids. V gave up 3 bases and J gave up 5 bases, with 10 bases separating them. In germline, CDR1 is SGHDN, CDR2 FVKESK. CDR3 sequence (DNA): TGTGCCAGCAGCCAGCTAGACAGGAATGAAAAACTGTTTTTT. Translating gives CASSQLDRNEKLFF.

This clone was seen only a few times. Within the sample, other DNA sequences also encode this same CDR3. This rearrangement joins TRBV5-4 to TRBJ1-1; a weak D match, TRBD1 (5 bases). Trimming cost V 1 base and J 1 base, with 5 bases left between them. CDR3 size: 13 residues. CDR1 and CDR2 from the germline V gene are SGHNT and YYREEE (reference sequence). In DNA form, the CDR3 reads TGTGCCAGCAGCTTGACAGGGAACACTGAAGCTTTCTTT. Amino acids: CASSLTGNTEAFF.

The CDR3 protein is CASSSGGRAGTDTQYF. The CDR3 DNA reads TGTGCCAGCAGCTCCGGCGGGAGGGCCGGGACAGATACGCAGTATTTT. V gene TRBV5-4 combines with J gene TRBJ2-3, with 9 nucleotides matching TRBD2. Germline CDR1 reads SGHNT; CDR2 reads YYREEE (reference sequence). The CDR3 runs to 16 residues. V was pared by 3 bases and J by 3 bases, with 8 bases of the junction left unmatched.

With regard to this clone: Distinct nucleotide sequences in the sample also encode this CDR3. V usage is TRBV5-1 and J usage is TRBJ1-1; TRBD1 is a possible D gene (6 bases). CDR1 is SGHRS and CDR2 is YFSETQ in the germline V gene. The V end lost 0 bases, the J end lost 1 base, and 10 bases lay between the germline ends. The length of the CDR3 is 15 residues. In DNA form, the CDR3 reads TGCGCCAGCAGCTTGGTCGGACAGCCGAACACTGAAGCTTTCTTT. Translated, it gives CASSLVGQPNTEAFF.

DNA for the CDR3: TGCGCCAGCAGCCCTGGAGGGCAGGCAACTAATGAAAAACTGTTTTTT. Protein: CASSPGGQATNEKLFF. V gene TRBV5-1 combines with J gene TRBJ1-4; D gene ambiguous. The CDR3 extends over 16 amino acids. Germline values: CDR1 SGHRS, CDR2 YFSETQ. Trimming pared 4 bases from V and 0 bases from J, leaving 13 bases between.

The V call is TRBV5-8, the J call TRBJ1-5, with TRBD1 identical over 10 bases. V lost 0 bases, J lost 3 bases, and 6 bases stayed unmatched. Germline lookup yields CDR1 SGHTS and CDR2 YDEGEE. The CDR3 is 17 amino acids. The chain's CDR3 is CASSLVFGTGVNQPQHF. CDR3 nucleotides: TGTGCCAGCAGCTTGGTTTTTGGGACAGGGGTCAATCAGCCCCAGCATTTT.

This chain connects TRBV11-2 to TRBJ2-5, with D perhaps matching TRBD2 (6 bases). Trimming pared 7 bases from V and 1 base from J, leaving 10 bases between. Germline V CDR1 and CDR2: SGHAT, FQNNGV. The CDR3 length is 13 residues. In DNA form, the CDR3 reads TGTGCCAGCACCCGGGGGTTCCAAGAGACCCAGTACTTC. Translation gives CASTRGFQETQYF.

Points on this clone: The sample contains more than one DNA sequence encoding this CDR3. This rearrangement joins TRBV5-1 to TRBJ2-1, with 7 bases fitting TRBD2. The V gene end was trimmed by 1 base and the J gene end by 8 bases; junction bases not matched to a gene: 6. Germline V gene lookup returns CDR1 SGHRS and CDR2 YFSETQ. The CDR3 totals 14 residues. CDR3 bases: TGCGCCAGCAGCTTGCAGGCGGGAGTAGATGAGCAGTTCTTC. It translates to CASSLQAGVDEQFF.

This clone was counted once. The chain has TRBV6-4 and TRBJ1-5; 8 positions agree with TRBD1. V was clipped by 5 bases and J by 0 bases; unmatched bases: 15. The CDR3 totals 19 residues. In germline, CDR1 is MRHNA, CDR2 SNTAGT. CDR3 loop: CASSPFGRQGKYSNQPQHF. The CDR3 nucleotides read TGTGCCAGCAGTCCGTTTGGTCGACAGGGGAAGTATAGCAATCAGCCCCAGCATTTT.

The V and J genes are TRBV5-1 and TRBJ2-1, with 9 bases that match TRBD2. Germline V gene sequence: CDR1 SGHRS, CDR2 YFSETQ. The V gene end was trimmed by 4 bases and the J gene end by 3 bases; junction bases not matched to a gene: 8. This CDR3 contains 16 residues. The CDR3: CASSQTQTSGYNEQFF. CDR3 DNA sequence: TGCGCCAGCAGCCAGACGCAGACTAGCGGCTACAATGAGCAGTTCTTC.

This clone was detected a few times. The J gene is TRBJ1-3, the V gene TRBV6-1; D is undetermined. V lost 4 bases and J 4 bases, leaving 8 bases between the germline ends. The CDR3 covers 13 residues. Germline CDR1 and CDR2: MNHNS and SASEGT. DNA for the CDR3: TGTGCCAGCAGTGGGGGTTCCGGAAACACCATATATTTT. It translates to CASSGGSGNTIYF.

The CDR3 is CASLPRAGGPVEQFF. The DNA of the CDR3 is TGTGCCAGCCTGCCAAGGGCGGGAGGGCCCGTTGAGCAGTTCTTC. V and J are TRBV5-4 and TRBJ2-1; TRBD2 matches 9 bases. The V segment lost 7 bases and the J segment 9 bases; nucleotides outside the gene matches: 14. Germline CDR1 reads SGHNT; CDR2 reads YYREEE (reference sequence). CDR3 length: 15 amino acids.

Concerning this clone: Compared with germline, one end of the junction differs, possibly owing to a read error. This chain joins TRBV6-4 and TRBJ2-7; no firm D call. The CDR3 has 13 amino acids. Germline V gene data show CDR1 as MRHNA and CDR2 as SNTAGT. CDR3 protein: CASSHSTGYEQYF. CDR3 nucleotides: TGTGCCAGCAGTCACTCGACGGGCTACGAGCAGTACTTC.

This clone was recorded only once. V usage is TRBV28 and J usage is TRBJ1-6; a weak D match, TRBD1 (6 bases). Deletions cut 4 bases from V and 15 bases from J, with 16 bases between. The CDR3 has 13 amino acids. The germline V gene has CDR1 MDHEN and CDR2 SYDVKM. The CDR3, as DNA: TGTGCCAGCAGTTCCCCCGGAGGGGGTCACCTCCACTTT. It translates to CASSSPGGGHLHF. Together with reference TRBV28 and TRBJ1-6, the CDR3 gives the full variable domain: DVKVTQSSRYLVKRTGEKVFLECVQDMDHENMFWYRQDPGLGLRLIYFSYDVKMKEKGDIPEGYSVSREKKERFSLILESASTNQTSMYLCASSSPGGGHLHFGNGTRLTVT.

About this clone: The same CDR3 arises from other DNA sequences in this sample as well. The chain couples TRBV7-3 to TRBJ2-5; 7 nucleotides line up with TRBD1. The trim removed 2 bases at V and 4 bases at J, leaving 1 base unmatched. Germline CDR1 and CDR2: SGHTA and FQGTGA. This CDR3 spans 13 amino acids. The chain's CDR3 is CASSLEGAETQYF. The CDR3 bases are TGTGCCAGCAGCTTAGAGGGGGCAGAGACCCAGTACTTC.

As to this clone: The sample has other DNA sequences that encode this CDR3 too. V usage is TRBV5-1 and J usage is TRBJ2-6; D perhaps matches TRBD1 (5 bases). Trimming removed 0 bases at V and 0 bases at J, with 7 bases between. The CDR3 consists of 16 residues. From germline, CDR1 is SGHRS and CDR2 YFSETQ. CDR3 residues: CASSLDRFSGANVLTF. Here the CDR3 DNA reads TGCGCCAGCAGCTTGGACAGGTTCTCTGGGGCCAACGTCCTGACTTTC.

This chain connects TRBV23-1 to TRBJ1-3; D call uncertain. TRBV23-1 is given ORF status, its function remaining uncertain. Trimming removed 9 bases at V and 5 bases at J, with 14 bases between. The CDR3 has 13 amino acids. As DNA, the CDR3 is TGCGCCAGTAGCGTGACCGAGAGAAACACCATATATTTT. Residues: CASSVTERNTIYF.

The rearrangement joins TRBV28 to TRBJ2-1; D gene uncertain. The CDR3 spans 11 residues. Germline V gene data show CDR1 as MDHEN and CDR2 as SYDVKM. Deletions cut 3 bases from V and 10 bases from J, with 7 bases between. The chain's CDR3 is CASSFSGEQFF. CDR3 coding DNA: TGTGCCAGCAGTTTTAGTGGCGAGCAGTTCTTC.